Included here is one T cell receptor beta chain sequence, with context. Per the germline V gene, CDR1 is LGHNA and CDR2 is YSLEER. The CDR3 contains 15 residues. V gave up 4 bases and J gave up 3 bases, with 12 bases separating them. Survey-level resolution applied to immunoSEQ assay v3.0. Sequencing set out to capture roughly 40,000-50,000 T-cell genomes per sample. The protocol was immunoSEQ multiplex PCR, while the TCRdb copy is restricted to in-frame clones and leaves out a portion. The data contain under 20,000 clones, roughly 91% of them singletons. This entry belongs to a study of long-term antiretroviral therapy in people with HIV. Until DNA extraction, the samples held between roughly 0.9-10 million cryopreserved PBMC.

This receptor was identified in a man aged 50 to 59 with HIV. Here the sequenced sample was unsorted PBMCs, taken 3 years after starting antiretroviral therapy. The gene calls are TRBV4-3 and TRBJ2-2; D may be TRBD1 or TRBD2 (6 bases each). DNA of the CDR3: TGCGCCAGCAGCCCAGCCGGGGGCCACACCGGGGAGCTGTTTTTT. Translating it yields CASSPAGGHTGELFF.